This T cell receptor beta chain was identified during a study of blood T cell repertoires in COVID-19. Study-wide background: The United States, Italy and Spain provided the acute and convalescent COVID-19 samples. Sources were T cells, B-cell-depleted T cells, or PBMCs; the material itself was cDNA or gDNA.

The CDR3 totals 15 residues. Germline V CDR1 and CDR2: LNHDA, SQIVND (reference sequence). V shed 5 bases and J 2 bases; nucleotides not matched to a gene: 5. Donors of Cohort 3 who recovered were those that had two negative PCRs, clearance, or symptom resolution. In the original processing: Counts of nucleated cells, estimated from reference gene primer amplification, were obtained. Profiled with immunoSEQ multiplex PCR; TCRdb holds only in-frame clones, not every one. V and J calls and clone size follow that table, whereas D and trimming were derived from the DNA. Of some 320,000 clones listed, around nine tenths are singletons.

The TCR originated in a man in his fifties or sixties who had recovered from COVID-19. The genes are TRBV19 and TRBJ1-5; 8 nucleotides align to TRBD1. Sequenced material: PBMCs or T cells enriched from blood (not recorded which). CDR3 sequence (DNA): TGTGCCAGTAGTCCGACAGGGGCCGGCAATCAGCCCCAGCATTTT. The encoded protein is CASSPTGAGNQPQHF.